The T cell receptor (beta chain) under discussion was sequenced for a study of blood T cell repertoires in COVID-19. Study at large: T cells, B-cell-depleted T cells, or PBMCs supplied cDNA or gDNA.

Authors' data handling: Estimates of nucleated cell counts were drawn from the amplification of reference gene primers. Sequenced by immunoSEQ multiplex PCR; TCRdb stores in-frame clones only, minus some. V, J and clone size derive from that table, while D and trimming were established from the DNA sequence. The data hold 300,000 to 350,000 clones, with around 90% observed a single time. Individuals drawn from approximately 22 US areas were about 18 to 95 years old. Cohort 3 donors counted as recovered after two negative PCRs, clearance, or resolved symptoms. V dropped 0 bases and J dropped 1; count of bases not matched to a gene: 8. The CDR3 sequence is 17 residues long. The germline V gene has CDR1 SGHRS and CDR2 YFSETQ.

Sequencing used PBMCs or T cells enriched from blood (not recorded which). The source is a woman between 18 and 30 years old who had recovered from COVID-19. V gene TRBV5-1 combines with J gene TRBJ1-2; 8 bases are a match to TRBD1. The CDR3 region is CASSLDPPGQDNYGYTF. CDR3 DNA sequence: TGCGCCAGCAGCTTGGACCCACCGGGACAGGATAACTATGGCTACACCTTC.